This entry features one T cell receptor beta chain sequence. Antigen specificity is unknown. TCRdb processed the reads anew with MiXCR; each CDR3 protein has one entry. This table has about 740,000 distinct CDR3 sequences, around a third appearing once. The entry originates in a study of T cell repertoires in cytomegalovirus infection. The V and J ends lost 7 bases and 2 bases respectively, with 13 bases between them. This CDR3 has 14 amino acids. The TCR comes from a human donor in good health (CMV status not recorded). Some clones in this sample may be carry-over from other donors' samples. Sequencing used cultured PBMCs, obtained from culture after CMV antigen stimulation. The J gene is TRBJ2-3, the V gene TRBV12-3 or TRBV12-4; a possible D gene is TRBD2 (6 bases). The CDR3 DNA reads TGTGCCAGCAACCTGGGGGGTTTCACAGATACGCAGTATTTT. Amino acids: CASNLGGFTDTQYF.